This T cell receptor beta chain was captured by sequencing in a study of CD8 T cells in Susac syndrome. Study observations and caveats: In Susac patients, clonal expansion was not detected in CD4+ cells.

The CDR3 has 14 amino acids. Trimming stripped 8 bases from V and 2 bases from J, with 16 bases between. Germline V gives CDR1 MNHEY, CDR2 SVGAGI. cDNA came from roughly 0.53 to 1 ug RNA primed by random hexamers. TCRdb re-called the immunoSEQ multiplex PCR reads with MiXCR, one entry per CDR3 protein. Among about 180,000 distinct CDR3 sequences listed, around 94% were seen once. A note on this clonotype: Its cognate antigen is unknown.

This sequence originates from a human donor with Susac syndrome. The V and J genes are TRBV6-5 and TRBJ2-7, with D possibly called TRBD1 or TRBD2 (5 bases each). The sequenced material came from CD4+ T cells from PBMCs. This CDR3 reads CASQTRGVAYEQYF. The CDR3 DNA reads TGTGCCAGCCAGACGAGGGGAGTAGCCTACGAGCAGTACTTC.